This TCR beta chain was obtained from a study of identical twins. Donors uniformly comprised healthy Caucasians. This clonotype was observed at least ten times. Its specificity is unknown. General observations from the study: Abundant beta clonotypes from cord blood had fewer insertions, unlike memory repertoires, which showed none.

Template switching added a universal primer site, and cDNA bore unique molecular identifiers. TCRdb reanalysed the 5' RACE reads using MiXCR and keeps one entry per CDR3 protein. This sample has fewer than 550,000 distinct CDR3 sequences, with about 13% found just once. The germline CDR1 and CDR2 sequences are SGHRS and YFSETQ. This CDR3 has 14 amino acids. The V gene end was trimmed by 2 bases and the J gene end by 4 bases; junction bases not matched to a gene: 2. These data are also associated with another study on yellow fever vaccine responses in identical twins. From that paper: Reportedly, twins' vaccine T cell responses looked partly convergent and partly personalized.

This receptor was obtained from a woman between 18 and 29 years old in good health. The specimen sequenced was CD4+ T cells sorted from blood. This chain uses TRBV5-1 with TRBJ2-1, with 8 bases lining up with TRBD2. CDR3 DNA sequence: TGCGCCAGCAGCTTCGGCGGGGGGTACAATGAGCAGTTCTTC. This encodes CASSFGGGYNEQFF.